Following are 6 T cell receptor beta chains from one sample sequenced in a study of blood T cell repertoires in COVID-19. Sequenced by immunoSEQ multiplex PCR; TCRdb stores in-frame clones only, minus some. The sample includes under 200,000 clones, 84% seen only once; the top ten take around 7.7%. Input material: peripheral blood. These receptors came from a man between 40 and 49 years old who had recovered from COVID-19.

This clone was counted a few times. The V call is TRBV4-3, the J call TRBJ2-3, with TRBD1 identical over 9 bases. The germline V gene has CDR1 LGHNA and CDR2 YSLEER. V gave up 1 base and J gave up 2 bases; unmatched junction bases: 4. The CDR3 totals 16 residues. CDR3 in amino acids: CASSQGRQGDTDTQYF. CDR3 nucleotides: TGCGCCAGCAGCCAAGGAAGACAGGGGGACACAGATACGCAGTATTTT.

The chain uses TRBV7-6 and TRBJ2-5; the match to TRBD2 covers 7 bases. CDR1 and CDR2 (germline): SGHVS, FNYEAQ. CDR3 size: 16 residues. The junction had 8 bases not matched to a gene; V was cut back by 0 bases and J by 4 bases. The CDR3 DNA sequence: TGTGCCAGCAGCTTAGCGCGGGAGATCCAAGGAGAGACCCAGTACTTC. It translates to CASSLAREIQGETQYF.

A few counts support this clone. The chain combines TRBV6-5 with TRBJ2-7; TRBD2 agrees at 9 bases. The junction had 3 bases not matched to a gene; V was cut back by 6 bases and J by 0 bases. The CDR3 runs to 14 residues. Germline V gene sequence: CDR1 MNHEY, CDR2 SVGAGI. The CDR3 DNA follows: TGTGCCAGCAGAAGCGGGGGGCTCTCCTACGAGCAGTACTTC. This gives the protein CASRSGGLSYEQYF.

The chain is built from TRBV28 and TRBJ2-7; D might be TRBD2 (6 bases). The CDR3 is 15 residues long. V dropped 3 bases and J dropped 0 bases, with 12 bases sitting between them. The germline V gene encodes CDR1 MDHEN and CDR2 SYDVKM. In DNA, the CDR3 is TGTGCCAGCAGTTTGGGCGGGGCCCGCTCCTACGAGCAGTACTTC. This encodes CASSLGGARSYEQYF.

V usage is TRBV28 and J usage is TRBJ1-5, with TRBD1 identical over 7 bases. This CDR3 is built from 15 residues. Germline lookup yields CDR1 MDHEN and CDR2 SYDVKM. V was clipped by 7 bases and J by 6 bases; unmatched bases: 12. Here the CDR3 DNA reads TGTGCCAGCAATTTGAAGACAGGGAGACTTCAGCCCCAGCATTTT. It is translated as CASNLKTGRLQPQHF. Complete variable domain (other parts from reference TRBV28 and TRBJ1-5): DVKVTQSSRYLVKRTGEKVFLECVQDMDHENMFWYRQDPGLGLRLIYFSYDVKMKEKGDIPEGYSVSREKKERFSLILESASTNQTSMYLCASNLKTGRLQPQHFGDGTRLSIL.

V gene TRBV13 combines with J gene TRBJ2-1; D unclear. V lost 1 base, J lost 6 bases, and 13 bases lay in between. Germline values: CDR1 PRHDT, CDR2 FYEKMQ (reference sequence). The CDR3 is 15 amino acids. The CDR3 loop is CASSLDSFISNEQFF. In DNA, the CDR3 is TGTGCCAGCAGCTTAGACAGTTTTATCTCCAATGAGCAGTTCTTC. Supplemented by reference TRBV13 and TRBJ2-1, the full variable domain reads AAGVIQSPRHLIKEKRETATLKCYPIPRHDTVYWYQQGPGQDPQFLISFYEKMQSDKGSIPDRFSAQQFSDYHSELNMSSLELGDSALYFCASSLDSFISNEQFFGPGTRLTVL.